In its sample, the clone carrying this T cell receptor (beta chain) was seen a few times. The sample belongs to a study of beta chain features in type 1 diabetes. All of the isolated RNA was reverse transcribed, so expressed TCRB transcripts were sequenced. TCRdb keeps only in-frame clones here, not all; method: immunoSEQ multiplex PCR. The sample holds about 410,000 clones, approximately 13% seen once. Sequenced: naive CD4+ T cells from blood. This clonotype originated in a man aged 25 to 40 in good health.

This CDR3 is CASSWDSSNTGELFF. CDR3 nucleotides: TGTGCCAGCAGCTGGGACTCCTCGAACACCGGGGAGCTGTTTTTT. The V call is TRBV7-9, the J call TRBJ2-2, with a weak D call TRBD2 (6 bases). Trimming left V 4 bases short and J 0 bases short, with 9 bases between. The CDR3 length is 15 residues. Per germline, CDR1 SEHNR and CDR2 FQNEAQ (reference sequence). The variable domain in full, completed from reference TRBV7-9 and TRBJ2-2, reads DTGVSQNPRHKITKRGQNVTFRCDPISEHNRLYWYRQTLGQGPEFLTYFQNEAQLEKSRLLSDRFSAERPKGSFSTLEIQRTEQGDSAMYLCASSWDSSNTGELFFGEGSRLTVL.